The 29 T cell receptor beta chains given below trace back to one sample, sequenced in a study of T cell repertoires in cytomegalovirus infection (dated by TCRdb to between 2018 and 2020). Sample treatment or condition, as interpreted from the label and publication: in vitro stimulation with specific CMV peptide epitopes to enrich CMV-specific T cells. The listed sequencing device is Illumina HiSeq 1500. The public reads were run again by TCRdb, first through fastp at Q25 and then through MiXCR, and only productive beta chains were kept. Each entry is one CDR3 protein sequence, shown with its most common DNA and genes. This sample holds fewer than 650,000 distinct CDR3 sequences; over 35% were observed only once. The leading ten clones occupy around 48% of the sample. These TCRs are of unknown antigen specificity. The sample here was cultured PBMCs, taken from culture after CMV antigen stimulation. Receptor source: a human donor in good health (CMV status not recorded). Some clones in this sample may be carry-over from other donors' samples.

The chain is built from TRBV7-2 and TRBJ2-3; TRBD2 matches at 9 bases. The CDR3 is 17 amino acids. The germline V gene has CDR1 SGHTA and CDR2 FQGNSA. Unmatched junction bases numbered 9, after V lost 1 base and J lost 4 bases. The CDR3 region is CASSLEGGRALPDTQYF. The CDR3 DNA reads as TGTGCCAGCAGCTTAGAAGGCGGGAGGGCCCTCCCAGATACGCAGTATTTT.

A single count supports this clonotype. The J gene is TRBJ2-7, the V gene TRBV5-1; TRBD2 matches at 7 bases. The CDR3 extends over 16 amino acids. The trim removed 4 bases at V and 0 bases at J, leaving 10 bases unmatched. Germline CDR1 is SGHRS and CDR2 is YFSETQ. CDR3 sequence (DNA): TGCGCCAGCAGCCAAGGGGTTTCTAGCGGCTCCTACGAGCAGTACTTC. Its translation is CASSQGVSSGSYEQYF.

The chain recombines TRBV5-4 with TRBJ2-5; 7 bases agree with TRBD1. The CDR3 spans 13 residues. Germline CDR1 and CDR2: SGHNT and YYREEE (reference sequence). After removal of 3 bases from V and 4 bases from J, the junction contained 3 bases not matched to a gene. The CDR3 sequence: CASSSRGIETQYF. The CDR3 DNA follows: TGTGCCAGCAGCTCCAGGGGGATAGAGACCCAGTACTTC.

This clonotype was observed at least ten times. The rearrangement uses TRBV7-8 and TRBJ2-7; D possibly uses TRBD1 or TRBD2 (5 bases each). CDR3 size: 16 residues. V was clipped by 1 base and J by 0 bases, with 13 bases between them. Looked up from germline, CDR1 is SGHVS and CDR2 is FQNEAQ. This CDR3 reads CASSLVRGRGSYEQYF. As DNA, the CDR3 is TGTGCCAGCAGCTTAGTTCGGGGCCGGGGCTCCTACGAGCAGTACTTC.

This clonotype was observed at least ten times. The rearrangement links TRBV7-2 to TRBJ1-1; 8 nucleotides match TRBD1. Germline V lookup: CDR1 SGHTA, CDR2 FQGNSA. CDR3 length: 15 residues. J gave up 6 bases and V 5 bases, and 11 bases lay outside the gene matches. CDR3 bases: TGTGCCAGCAGCCGAAGGTTGACAGGGGTGGCTGAAGCTTTCTTT. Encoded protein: CASSRRLTGVAEAFF.

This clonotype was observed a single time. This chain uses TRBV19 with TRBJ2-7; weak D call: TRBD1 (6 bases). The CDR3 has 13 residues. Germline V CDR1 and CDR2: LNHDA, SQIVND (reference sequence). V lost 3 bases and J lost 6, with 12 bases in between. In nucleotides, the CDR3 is TGTGCCAGTAGTATCACAGGGTCGGGCGAGCAGTACTTC. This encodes CASSITGSGEQYF.

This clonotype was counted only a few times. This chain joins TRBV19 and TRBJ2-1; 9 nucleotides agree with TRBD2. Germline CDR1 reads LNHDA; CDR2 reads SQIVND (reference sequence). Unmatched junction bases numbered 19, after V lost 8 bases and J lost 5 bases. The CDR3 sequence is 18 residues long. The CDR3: CASSYYRASGMSHNEQFF. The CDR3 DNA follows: TGTGCCAGTTCCTACTACAGGGCTAGCGGGATGAGTCACAATGAGCAGTTCTTC.

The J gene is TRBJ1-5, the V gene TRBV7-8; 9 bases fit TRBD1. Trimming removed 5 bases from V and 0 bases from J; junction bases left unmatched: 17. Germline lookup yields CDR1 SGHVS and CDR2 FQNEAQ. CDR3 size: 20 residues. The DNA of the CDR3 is TGTGCCAGCAGCCCCCGGTCTTGGACAGGGGCCACCTCTAGCAATCAGCCCCAGCATTTT. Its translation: CASSPRSWTGATSSNQPQHF. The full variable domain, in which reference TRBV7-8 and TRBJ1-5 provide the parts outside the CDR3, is GAGVSQSPRYKVAKRGQDVALRCDPISGHVSLFWYQQALGQGPEFLTYFQNEAQLDKSGLPSDRFFAERPEGSVSTLKIQRTQQEDSAVYLCASSPRSWTGATSSNQPQHFGDGTRLSIL.

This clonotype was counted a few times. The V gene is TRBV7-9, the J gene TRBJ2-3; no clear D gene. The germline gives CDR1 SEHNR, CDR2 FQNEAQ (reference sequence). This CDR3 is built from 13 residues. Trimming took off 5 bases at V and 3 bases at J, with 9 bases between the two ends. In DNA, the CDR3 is TGTGCCAGCAGCCTAGAATGGACAGATACGCAGTATTTT. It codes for CASSLEWTDTQYF.

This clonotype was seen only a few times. CDR3 sequence (DNA): TGTGCCAGCAGGGATTCCGGGACAGGGGGAGAGACCCAGTACTTC. This sequence encodes CASRDSGTGGETQYF. This chain connects TRBV7-2 to TRBJ2-5, with 11 bases identical to TRBD1. The CDR3 is 15 amino acids. V lost 6 bases and J lost 4; bases outside the gene matches: 7. Germline assignment: CDR1 SGHTA and CDR2 FQGNSA.

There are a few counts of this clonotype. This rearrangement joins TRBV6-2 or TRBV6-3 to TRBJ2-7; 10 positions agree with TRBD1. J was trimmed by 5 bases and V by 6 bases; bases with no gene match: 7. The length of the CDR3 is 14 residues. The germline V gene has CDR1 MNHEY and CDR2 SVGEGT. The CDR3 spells CASRLGQGFHEQYF. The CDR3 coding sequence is TGTGCCAGCAGACTGGGACAGGGGTTCCACGAGCAGTACTTC.

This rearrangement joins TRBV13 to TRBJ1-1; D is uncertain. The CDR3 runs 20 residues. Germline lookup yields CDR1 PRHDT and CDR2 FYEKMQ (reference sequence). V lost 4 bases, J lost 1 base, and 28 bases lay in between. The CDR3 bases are TGTGCCAGCAGCTCCCCCTCCCGATGGCCGCTCGGAAAGGGGAACACTGAAGCTTTCTTT. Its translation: CASSSPSRWPLGKGNTEAFF.

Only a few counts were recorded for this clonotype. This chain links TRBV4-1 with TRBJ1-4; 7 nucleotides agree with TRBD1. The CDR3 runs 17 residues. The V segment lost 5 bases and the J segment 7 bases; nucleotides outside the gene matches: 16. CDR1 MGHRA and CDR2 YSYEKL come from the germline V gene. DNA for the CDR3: TGCGCCAGCAGCACAGCTCCCCCCAGGGGGTTTTTTGAAAAACTGTTTTTT. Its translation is CASSTAPPRGFFEKLFF.

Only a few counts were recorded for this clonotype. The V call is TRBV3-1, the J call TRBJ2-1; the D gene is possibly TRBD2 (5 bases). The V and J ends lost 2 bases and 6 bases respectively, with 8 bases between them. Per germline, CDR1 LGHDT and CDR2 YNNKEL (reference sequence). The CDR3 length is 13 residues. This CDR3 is CASSQSGPNEQFF. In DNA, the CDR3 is TGTGCCAGCAGCCAAAGCGGACCCAATGAGCAGTTCTTC.

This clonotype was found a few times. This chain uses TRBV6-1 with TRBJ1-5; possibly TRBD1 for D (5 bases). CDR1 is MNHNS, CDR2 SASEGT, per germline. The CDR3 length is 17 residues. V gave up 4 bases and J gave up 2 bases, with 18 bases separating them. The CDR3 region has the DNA TGTGCCAGCAGTGCTCAATCCAGGGAAGTCGGCAATCAGCCCCAGCATTTT. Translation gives CASSAQSREVGNQPQHF.

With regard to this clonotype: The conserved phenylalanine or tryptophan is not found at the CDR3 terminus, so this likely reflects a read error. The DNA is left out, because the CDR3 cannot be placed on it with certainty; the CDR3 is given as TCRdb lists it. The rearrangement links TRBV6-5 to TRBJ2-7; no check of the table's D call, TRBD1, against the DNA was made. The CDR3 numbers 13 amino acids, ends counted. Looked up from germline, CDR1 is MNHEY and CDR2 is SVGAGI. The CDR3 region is CASSYSQGALLRY.

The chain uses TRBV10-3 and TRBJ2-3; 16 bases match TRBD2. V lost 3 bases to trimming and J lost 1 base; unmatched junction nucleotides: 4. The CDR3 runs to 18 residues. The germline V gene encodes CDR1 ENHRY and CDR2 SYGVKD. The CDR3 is CAISEGGLAGGRTDTQYF. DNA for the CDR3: TGTGCCATCAGTGAAGGGGGACTAGCGGGAGGGCGCACAGATACGCAGTATTTT.

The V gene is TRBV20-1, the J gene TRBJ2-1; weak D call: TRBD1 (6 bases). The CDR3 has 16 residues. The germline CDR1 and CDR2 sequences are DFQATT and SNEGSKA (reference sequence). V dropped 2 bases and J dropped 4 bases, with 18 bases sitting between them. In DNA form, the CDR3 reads TGCAGTGCTAGACCCACGGGACAAGCAAATTACAATGAGCAGTTCTTC. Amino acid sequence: CSARPTGQANYNEQFF.

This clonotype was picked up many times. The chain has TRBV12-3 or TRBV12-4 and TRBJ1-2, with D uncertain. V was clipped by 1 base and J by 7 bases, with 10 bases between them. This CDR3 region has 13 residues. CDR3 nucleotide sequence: TGTGCCAGCAGTTTAGGAGGAGGGTCTGGCTACACCTTC. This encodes CASSLGGGSGYTF.

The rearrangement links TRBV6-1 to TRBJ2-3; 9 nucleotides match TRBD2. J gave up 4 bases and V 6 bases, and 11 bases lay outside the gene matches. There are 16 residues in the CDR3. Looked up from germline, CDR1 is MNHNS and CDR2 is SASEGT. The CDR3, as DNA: TGTGCCAGCAGGCTGCGGGGGGGCCGTATGTCAGATACGCAGTATTTT. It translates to CASRLRGGRMSDTQYF.

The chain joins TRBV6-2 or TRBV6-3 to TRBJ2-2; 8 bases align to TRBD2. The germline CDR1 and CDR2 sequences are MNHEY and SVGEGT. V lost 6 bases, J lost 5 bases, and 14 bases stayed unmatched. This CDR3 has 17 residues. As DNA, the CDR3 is TGTGCCAGCAGCCCCTTCCTGGGACTAGTAGGGACCGGGGAGCTGTTTTTT. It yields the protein CASSPFLGLVGTGELFF.

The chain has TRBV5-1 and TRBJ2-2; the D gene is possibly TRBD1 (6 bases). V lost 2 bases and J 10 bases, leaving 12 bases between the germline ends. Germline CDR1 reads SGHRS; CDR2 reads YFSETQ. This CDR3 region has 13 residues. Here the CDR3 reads CASSLPDRLELFF. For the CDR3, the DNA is TGCGCCAGCAGCTTACCAGACAGGCTGGAGCTGTTTTTT. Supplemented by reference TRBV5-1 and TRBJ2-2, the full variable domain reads KAGVTQTPRYLIKTRGQQVTLSCSPISGHRSVSWYQQTPGQGLQFLFEYFSETQRNKGNFPGRFSGRQFSNSRSEMNVSTLELGDSALYLCASSLPDRLELFFGEGSRLTVL.

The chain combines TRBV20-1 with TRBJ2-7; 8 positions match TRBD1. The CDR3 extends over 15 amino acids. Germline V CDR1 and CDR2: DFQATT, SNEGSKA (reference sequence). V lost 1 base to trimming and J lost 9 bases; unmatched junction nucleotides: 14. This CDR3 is CSARAPDRDEGWQYF. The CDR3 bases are TGCAGTGCTAGAGCTCCGGACAGGGACGAGGGTTGGCAGTACTTC.

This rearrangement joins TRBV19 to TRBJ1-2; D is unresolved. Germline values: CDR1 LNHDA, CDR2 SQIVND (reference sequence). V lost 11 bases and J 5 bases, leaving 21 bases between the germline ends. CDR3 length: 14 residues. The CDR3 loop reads CASRSGLGRYGYTF. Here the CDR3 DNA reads TGTGCCTCCCGTTCCGGCTTGGGGAGGTATGGCTACACCTTC. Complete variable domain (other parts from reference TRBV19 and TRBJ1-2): DGGITQSPKYLFRKEGQNVTLSCEQNLNHDAMYWYRQDPGQGLRLIYYSQIVNDFQKGDIAEGYSVSREKKESFPLTVTSAQKNPTAFYLCASRSGLGRYGYTFGSGTRLTVV.

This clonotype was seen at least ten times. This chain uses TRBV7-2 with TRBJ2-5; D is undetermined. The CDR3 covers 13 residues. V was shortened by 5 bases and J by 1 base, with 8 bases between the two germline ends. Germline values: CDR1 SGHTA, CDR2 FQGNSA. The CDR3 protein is CASSRRPQETQYF. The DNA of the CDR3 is TGTGCCAGCAGCCGGAGACCCCAAGAGACCCAGTACTTC.

The CDR3 DNA is TGTGCCAGCTCAGGAGGAACGGGGGCCTCGGGGGAGACCCAGTACTTC. This codes for CASSGGTGASGETQYF. The V call is TRBV18, the J call TRBJ2-5, with D perhaps matching TRBD1 or TRBD2 (6 bases each). This CDR3 spans 16 amino acids. Germline CDR1 reads KGHSH; CDR2 reads LQKENI. V gave up 5 bases and J gave up 5 bases, with 21 bases separating them.

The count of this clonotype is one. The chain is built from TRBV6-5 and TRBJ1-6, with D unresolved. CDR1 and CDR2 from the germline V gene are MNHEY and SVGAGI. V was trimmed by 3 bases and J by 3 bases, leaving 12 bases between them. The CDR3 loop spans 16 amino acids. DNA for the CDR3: TGTGCCAGCAGTTATCAGCCGGACGGCTATAATTCACCCCTCCACTTT. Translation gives CASSYQPDGYNSPLHF.

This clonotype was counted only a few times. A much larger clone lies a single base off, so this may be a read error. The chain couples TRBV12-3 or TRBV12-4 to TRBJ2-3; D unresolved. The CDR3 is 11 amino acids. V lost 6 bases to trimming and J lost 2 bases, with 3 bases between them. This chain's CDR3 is CASRYTDTQYF. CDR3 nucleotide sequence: TGTGCCAGCAGGTACACAGATACGCAGTATTTT.

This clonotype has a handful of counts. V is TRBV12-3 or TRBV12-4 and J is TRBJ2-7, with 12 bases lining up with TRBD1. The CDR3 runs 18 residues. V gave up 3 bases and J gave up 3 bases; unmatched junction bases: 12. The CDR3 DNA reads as TGTGCCAGCAGTTTGTATGGGACAGGGGGCAGATGGGGCTACGAGCAGTACTTC. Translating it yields CASSLYGTGGRWGYEQYF.